These 20 T cell receptor beta chains were all obtained from the same sample, sequenced in a study of T cells in Graves' hyperthyroidism and ophthalmopathy. Regions amplified from RNA transcripts were the TCR beta CDR3 regions. When the TCR CDR3 underwent first-round RT-PCR, the HTBI primer set was used. TCRdb passed the multiplex PCR reads through MiXCR, listing each CDR3 protein once. The sample has about 260,000 distinct CDR3 sequences, roughly 17% seen once. The sequencing input was blood. Receptors were obtained from a woman between 18 and 29 years old with Graves' ophthalmopathy.

The chain joins TRBV9 to TRBJ2-5, with 9 bases matching TRBD1. Trimming cost V 4 bases and J 4 bases; bases outside gene matches: 5. Germline CDR1 SGDLS, CDR2 YYNGEE. This CDR3 is 14 amino acids long. The CDR3 sequence is CASSPPTGGETQYF. The CDR3 bases are TGTGCCAGCAGCCCACCGACAGGGGGAGAGACCCAGTACTTC.

V and J are TRBV29-1 and TRBJ2-3; D gene unclear. This CDR3 has 14 amino acids. Germline CDR1 is SQVTM and CDR2 is ANQGSEA. V lost 7 bases and J 4 bases, leaving 18 bases between the germline ends. This CDR3 reads CSGAAGPGSDTQYF. As DNA, the CDR3 is TGCAGCGGTGCCGCAGGACCCGGGTCAGATACGCAGTATTTT.

The chain recombines TRBV28 with TRBJ2-3, with 16 bases fitting TRBD2. J gave up 5 bases and V 6 bases, and 5 bases lay outside the gene matches. In germline, CDR1 is MDHEN, CDR2 SYDVKM. This CDR3 comprises 16 residues. This CDR3 is CASSPGLAGGGDTQYF. The CDR3 region has the DNA TGTGCCAGCAGCCCGGGACTAGCGGGAGGGGGAGATACGCAGTATTTT.

This clonotype has a count of ten or more. The chain recombines TRBV7-9 with TRBJ2-1; 8 bases match TRBD2. The CDR3 extends over 16 amino acids. Germline CDR1 is SEHNR and CDR2 is FQNEAQ (reference sequence). V gave up 7 bases and J gave up 4 bases; unmatched junction bases: 12. CDR3: CASTPQTAGGYNEQFF. The CDR3 DNA reads TGTGCCAGCACCCCGCAAACGGCGGGAGGTTACAATGAGCAGTTCTTC.

This clonotype was found many times. The chain recombines TRBV28 with TRBJ2-2, with 7 bases fitting TRBD1. Germline lookup yields CDR1 MDHEN and CDR2 SYDVKM. The CDR3 totals 13 residues. V gave up 9 bases and J gave up 3 bases; unmatched junction bases: 4. In DNA, the CDR3 is TGTGCCAGTGCTACAGGGGACACCGGGGAGCTGTTTTTT. Amino acids: CASATGDTGELFF.

This clonotype was recorded at least ten times. For the CDR3, the DNA is TGTGCCAGCAGCCCGACAGGGTTTGTGCAGTTCTTC. It codes for CASSPTGFVQFF. V and J are TRBV27 and TRBJ2-1, with 7 bases lining up with TRBD1. This CDR3 has 12 residues. Germline assignment: CDR1 MNHEY and CDR2 SMNVEV (reference sequence). Trimming cost V 6 bases and J 12 bases; bases outside gene matches: 8.

This clonotype was found many times. This chain uses TRBV12-5 with TRBJ2-2, with D possibly TRBD1 on 6 matching bases. Germline V gene lookup returns CDR1 LGHNT and CDR2 FRNRAP. There are 14 residues in the CDR3. Trimming removed 0 bases at V and 5 bases at J, with 7 bases between. This CDR3 is CASGLVGGTGELFF. The CDR3 DNA follows: TGTGCTAGTGGTTTGGTAGGGGGTACCGGGGAGCTGTTTTTT.

There are many counts of this clonotype. CDR3 sequence: CASSRQGAKTDTQYF. The CDR3 DNA reads as TGCGCCAGCAGCAGACAGGGGGCGAAGACAGATACGCAGTATTTT. This chain uses TRBV5-1 with TRBJ2-3; 10 nucleotides line up with TRBD1. Trimming at V came to 4 bases and at J to 3 bases, leaving 5 bases not matched to a gene. The CDR3 covers 15 residues. Germline CDR1 is SGHRS and CDR2 is YFSETQ.

This clonotype has a handful of counts. This may come from a read error, since a much larger clone is one base off. The rearrangement joins TRBV6-1 to TRBJ1-2; no clear D. This CDR3 has 13 amino acids. Germline V gene lookup returns CDR1 MNHNS and CDR2 SASEGT. Trimming pared 11 bases from V and 4 bases from J, leaving 17 bases between. The CDR3 here is CAGKQEATYGYTF. In nucleotides, the CDR3 is TGTGCCGGCAAGCAGGAAGCGACCTATGGCTACACCTTC.

The CDR3 spells CASSWGDRGLQETQYF. For the CDR3, the DNA is TGCGCCAGCAGCTGGGGGGACAGGGGACTACAAGAGACCCAGTACTTC. V is TRBV5-1 and J is TRBJ2-5, with 10 bases identical to TRBD1. This CDR3 is 16 amino acids long. After removal of 3 bases from V and 2 bases from J, the junction contained 7 bases not matched to a gene. The germline V gene has CDR1 SGHRS and CDR2 YFSETQ.

This clonotype was seen ten or more times. The gene calls are TRBV7-9 and TRBJ1-1; possible D gene TRBD1, 6 bases. CDR1 and CDR2 from the germline V gene are SEHNR and FQNEAQ (reference sequence). This CDR3 comprises 13 residues. V was pared by 5 bases and J by 4 bases, with 11 bases between. The CDR3 DNA reads TGTGCCAGCAGCAGACAGGATGGCACTGAAGCTTTCTTT. Its protein product is CASSRQDGTEAFF.

Notes on this clonotype: This may be a read error: a much more frequent sequence differs by one nucleotide. The J gene is TRBJ2-1, the V gene TRBV6-1; D is ambiguous. The CDR3 spans 17 residues. Germline assignment: CDR1 MNHNS and CDR2 SASEGT. The chain's CDR3 is CASSEALLMVVYDEQFF. The DNA for the CDR3 is TGTGCCAGCAGTGAAGCGCTTCTGATGGTGGTCTACGATGAGCAGTTCTTC.

This clonotype has at least ten counts. The rearrangement joins TRBV24-1 to TRBJ2-5; D ambiguous. The V gene lost 4 bases and the J gene lost 2 bases, with 10 bases spanning the gap. The CDR3 consists of 14 residues. The germline V gene encodes CDR1 KGHDR and CDR2 SFDVKD. The CDR3 region is CATSESTLQETQYF. The CDR3 region has the DNA TGTGCCACCAGTGAGTCGACGTTACAAGAGACCCAGTACTTC.

CDR3 protein: CASSQEIGSSGNTIYF. CDR3 nucleotides: TGCGCCAGCAGCCAAGAGATAGGGTCCTCTGGAAACACCATATATTTT. The chain uses TRBV4-1 and TRBJ1-3, with D hard to call. The germline CDR1 and CDR2 sequences are MGHRA and YSYEKL. This CDR3 has 16 residues. The ends were cut back, 0 bases at V and 0 bases at J, with 9 bases in the middle.

The chain carries TRBV13 and TRBJ1-1, with D tentatively TRBD1 (5 bases). The germline gives CDR1 PRHDT, CDR2 FYEKMQ (reference sequence). V gave up 7 bases and J gave up 0 bases, with 12 bases separating them. The CDR3 totals 14 residues. CDR3 coding DNA: TGTGCCAGCACCCGGCTAGGGGTGAACACTGAAGCTTTCTTT. It yields the protein CASTRLGVNTEAFF.

The V and J genes are TRBV11-2 and TRBJ2-1; 8 bases align to TRBD2. The CDR3 extends over 17 amino acids. With V trimmed by 5 bases and J by 2 bases, 11 bases remained unmatched. Germline-derived CDR1 and CDR2 are SGHAT and FQNNGV. CDR3 residues: CASSPGGASATYNEQFF. The DNA of the CDR3 is TGTGCCAGCAGCCCGGGGGGGGCTAGCGCTACCTACAATGAGCAGTTCTTC. Drawing the rest from reference TRBV11-2 and TRBJ2-1, the complete variable domain is EAGVAQSPRYKIIEKRQSVAFWCNPISGHATLYWYQQILGQGPKLLIQFQNNGVVDDSQLPKDRFSAERLKGVDSTLKIQPAKLEDSAVYLCASSPGGASATYNEQFFGPGTRLTVL.

This clonotype was counted ten times or more. The chain joins TRBV13 to TRBJ1-2; 7 nucleotides align to TRBD1. The CDR3 covers 15 residues. Germline trimming cut 4 bases from V and 3 bases from J; bases unmatched to any gene: 8. Germline V gene sequence: CDR1 PRHDT, CDR2 FYEKMQ (reference sequence). The CDR3 DNA sequence: TGTGCCAGCAGCTCAAGGACAGGTGCGCACTATGGCTACACCTTC. Translating it yields CASSSRTGAHYGYTF.

This clonotype has at least ten counts. The rearrangement links TRBV5-6 to TRBJ1-2; D may be TRBD1 (5 bases). The length of the CDR3 is 15 residues. With 2 bases removed from V and 6 bases from J, the gap between germline ends came to 17 bases. Germline-derived CDR1 and CDR2 are SGHDT and YYEEEE. The CDR3 loop is CASSLGGGKGDGYTF. DNA for the CDR3: TGTGCCAGCAGCTTAGGTGGAGGGAAAGGGGATGGCTACACCTTC.

This clonotype came up many times. The CDR3 is CASSLGSGIQETQYF. For the CDR3, the DNA is TGCGCCAGCAGCTTAGGTAGCGGGATACAAGAGACCCAGTACTTC. The chain uses TRBV5-1 and TRBJ2-5, with 8 bases fitting TRBD2. Germline CDR1 is SGHRS and CDR2 is YFSETQ. The CDR3 extends over 15 amino acids. V shed 2 bases, J shed 2 bases, and the junction held 5 bases outside the gene matches.

This clonotype was seen repeatedly, ten times or more. V and J are TRBV2 and TRBJ2-1, with 8 positions matching TRBD1. The CDR3 runs 15 residues. Germline lookup yields CDR1 SNHLY and CDR2 FYNNEI. J gave up 4 bases and V 1 base, and 3 bases lay outside the gene matches. The CDR3 bases are TGTGCCAGCAGTGAAGAAGGGACAGGATACAATGAGCAGTTCTTC. This sequence encodes CASSEEGTGYNEQFF.